This is a list of T cell receptor beta chains from one sample in a study of OX40 agonist ivuxolimab in advanced cancers. Only in-frame clones appear in the TCRdb table, and some are missing; sequencing was by immunoSEQ multiplex PCR. The data contain 90,000 to 150,000 clones, approximately 92% of them seen just once; the ten biggest clones take up 0.55%. This material consisted of CD4+ or CD8+ T cells sorted from blood, taken in a trial of the OX40 agonist ivuxolimab. The receptors come from an adult with an advanced solid tumor such as melanoma, head and neck, liver or kidney cancer. Each CDR3 is given with its conserved first and last residue. Fields, in order: J gene, D gene, clone size, V gene, CDR3 protein, CDR3 DNA. The D gene is left open where the match is weak. The listing skips clone size in some rows; elsewhere it reads once, few, many or a size class.

j_call: TRBJ2-2
d_call: -
clone_size: -
v_call: TRBV10-3
cdr3_aa: CAIFAGGGAGELFF
cdr3_nt: TGTGCCATCTTTGCGGGTGGGGGAGCCGGGGAGCTGTTTTTT

j_call: TRBJ1-4
d_call: -
clone_size: -
v_call: TRBV28
cdr3_aa: CASSTGATEKLFF
cdr3_nt: TGTGCCAGCAGTACGGGAGCGACCGAAAAACTGTTTTTT

j_call: TRBJ1-6
d_call: -
clone_size: -
v_call: TRBV9
cdr3_aa: CASSVPQGGNSPLHF
cdr3_nt: TGTGCCAGCAGCGTACCGCAGGGCGGTAATTCACCCCTCCACTTT

j_call: TRBJ1-1
d_call: TRBD1
clone_size: -
v_call: TRBV27
cdr3_aa: CASSPEPTWTGGRNTEAFF
cdr3_nt: TGTGCCAGCAGCCCCGAACCTACATGGACAGGGGGCAGGAACACTGAAGCTTTCTTT

j_call: TRBJ1-2
d_call: TRBD1
clone_size: -
v_call: TRBV15
cdr3_aa: CATSSGQGNYGYTF
cdr3_nt: TGTGCCACCAGCAGCGGACAGGGAAACTATGGCTACACCTTC

j_call: TRBJ2-6
d_call: -
clone_size: -
v_call: TRBV6-6
cdr3_aa: CASNQGGPGANVLTF
cdr3_nt: TGTGCCAGCAACCAGGGGGGGCCTGGGGCCAACGTCCTGACTTTC

j_call: TRBJ2-3
d_call: -
clone_size: -
v_call: TRBV7-9
cdr3_aa: CASSPASTDTQYF
cdr3_nt: TGTGCCAGCAGCCCGGCTAGCACAGATACGCAGTATTTT

j_call: TRBJ2-7
d_call: TRBD1
clone_size: -
v_call: TRBV25-1
cdr3_aa: CASTGTGAHEQYF
cdr3_nt: TGTGCCAGCACCGGGACAGGGGCCCACGAGCAGTACTTC

j_call: TRBJ2-7
d_call: -
clone_size: few
v_call: TRBV7-9
cdr3_aa: CASSSYEQYF
cdr3_nt: TGTGCCAGCAGCTCTTACGAGCAGTACTTC

j_call: TRBJ2-7
d_call: -
clone_size: -
v_call: TRBV28
cdr3_aa: CASVGWTYEQYF
cdr3_nt: TGTGCCAGCGTTGGGTGGACCTACGAGCAGTACTTC

j_call: TRBJ2-5
d_call: TRBD2
clone_size: -
v_call: TRBV28
cdr3_aa: CASSSPAGGPNRQTQYF
cdr3_nt: TGTGCCAGCAGTTCCCCTGCGGGGGGGCCAAATCGGCAGACCCAGTACTTC

j_call: TRBJ1-4
d_call: TRBD1
clone_size: -
v_call: TRBV6-1
cdr3_aa: CASRQGTGDEKLFF
cdr3_nt: TGTGCCAGCAGGCAGGGGACAGGAGATGAAAAACTGTTTTTT

j_call: TRBJ2-2
d_call: -
clone_size: -
v_call: TRBV28
cdr3_aa: CASRTNWDTGELFF
cdr3_nt: TGTGCCAGCAGGACTAACTGGGACACCGGGGAGCTGTTTTTT

j_call: TRBJ2-1
d_call: TRBD2
clone_size: -
v_call: TRBV30
cdr3_aa: CAWRPSGGVDEQFF
cdr3_nt: TGTGCCTGGAGGCCCAGCGGGGGGGTAGATGAGCAGTTCTTC

j_call: TRBJ2-3
d_call: -
clone_size: -
v_call: TRBV10-3
cdr3_aa: CAIRFGEDTQYF
cdr3_nt: TGTGCCATCAGGTTTGGGGAGGATACGCAGTATTTT

j_call: TRBJ1-6
d_call: -
clone_size: -
v_call: TRBV7-2
cdr3_aa: CASSFGSWGDSPLHF
cdr3_nt: TGTGCCAGCAGCTTCGGTTCCTGGGGGGATTCACCCCTCCACTTT

j_call: TRBJ1-5
d_call: TRBD1
clone_size: -
v_call: TRBV11-2
cdr3_aa: CASSSRGLGQPQHF
cdr3_nt: TGTGCCAGCAGCTCCAGGGGGCTGGGGCAGCCCCAGCATTTT

j_call: TRBJ1-2
d_call: -
clone_size: -
v_call: TRBV14
cdr3_aa: CASSQVGKNYGYTF
cdr3_nt: TGTGCCAGCAGCCAAGTCGGCAAGAACTATGGCTACACCTTC

j_call: TRBJ2-3
d_call: -
clone_size: -
v_call: TRBV15
cdr3_aa: CATSRNRVDTQYF
cdr3_nt: TGTGCCACCAGCAGAAACAGGGTGGATACGCAGTATTTT

j_call: TRBJ2-6
d_call: -
clone_size: -
v_call: TRBV11-2
cdr3_aa: CASSHTGRWGANVLTF
cdr3_nt: TGTGCCAGCAGTCATACAGGCCGGTGGGGGGCCAACGTCCTGACTTTC

j_call: TRBJ1-4
d_call: TRBD1
clone_size: few
v_call: TRBV28
cdr3_aa: CASSSPGGVGEKLFF
cdr3_nt: TGTGCCAGCAGTTCCCCAGGGGGCGTGGGTGAAAAACTGTTTTTT

j_call: TRBJ2-7
d_call: -
clone_size: -
v_call: TRBV10-2
cdr3_aa: CASRRGESSYEQYF
cdr3_nt: TGCGCCAGCAGAAGGGGGGAGAGCTCCTACGAGCAGTACTTC

j_call: TRBJ2-1
d_call: TRBD2
clone_size: -
v_call: TRBV2
cdr3_aa: CASSAAGGRYNEQFF
cdr3_nt: TGTGCCAGCAGTGCAGCGGGGGGCCGATACAATGAGCAGTTCTTC

j_call: TRBJ1-5
d_call: TRBD1
clone_size: -
v_call: TRBV28
cdr3_aa: CATGGQGGNQPQHF
cdr3_nt: TGTGCCACCGGAGGACAGGGTGGCAATCAGCCCCAGCATTTT

j_call: TRBJ2-5
d_call: -
clone_size: -
v_call: TRBV18
cdr3_aa: CASSPYLQETQYF
cdr3_nt: TGTGCCAGCTCACCATACCTACAAGAGACCCAGTACTTC

j_call: TRBJ1-6
d_call: -
clone_size: -
v_call: TRBV7-9
cdr3_aa: CASSLQGSETSPLHF
cdr3_nt: TGTGCCAGCAGCTTACAGGGATCGGAAACCTCACCCCTCCACTTT

j_call: TRBJ2-1
d_call: -
clone_size: -
v_call: TRBV11-3
cdr3_aa: CASSTRTGHNEQFF
cdr3_nt: TGTGCCAGCAGCACCCGGACCGGCCACAATGAGCAGTTCTTC

j_call: TRBJ2-3
d_call: TRBD2
clone_size: -
v_call: TRBV19
cdr3_aa: CASSTLAGDTQYF
cdr3_nt: TGTGCCAGTAGTACGTTAGCGGGGGATACGCAGTATTTT

j_call: TRBJ2-3
d_call: -
clone_size: -
v_call: TRBV6-5
cdr3_aa: CASQPGATDTQYF
cdr3_nt: TGTGCCAGCCAACCGGGGGCCACAGATACGCAGTATTTT

j_call: TRBJ2-7
d_call: -
clone_size: -
v_call: TRBV7-3
cdr3_aa: CASSVGETYEQYF
cdr3_nt: TGTGCCAGCAGCGTGGGGGAGACATACGAGCAGTACTTC

j_call: TRBJ2-7
d_call: TRBD1
clone_size: once
v_call: TRBV2
cdr3_aa: CASTRRTGSSYEQYF
cdr3_nt: TGTGCCAGCACCCGACGGACAGGGAGCTCCTACGAGCAGTACTTC

j_call: TRBJ2-5
d_call: -
clone_size: once
v_call: TRBV19
cdr3_aa: CASSMNRQETQYF
cdr3_nt: TGTGCCAGTAGTATGAACAGGCAAGAGACCCAGTACTTC

j_call: TRBJ2-1
d_call: -
clone_size: once
v_call: TRBV7-8
cdr3_aa: CASSPFRDPRDNEQFF
cdr3_nt: TGTGCCAGCAGCCCTTTCCGGGACCCTCGCGACAATGAGCAGTTCTTC

j_call: TRBJ2-5
d_call: TRBD2
clone_size: -
v_call: TRBV5-1
cdr3_aa: CASSFGSGGARETQYF
cdr3_nt: TGCGCCAGCAGCTTCGGGAGCGGGGGGGCGCGAGAGACCCAGTACTTC

j_call: TRBJ1-5
d_call: -
clone_size: once
v_call: TRBV5-5
cdr3_aa: CASMLALGVEQPQHF
cdr3_nt: TGTGCCAGCATGCTGGCCCTTGGGGTGGAGCAGCCCCAGCATTTT

j_call: TRBJ1-5
d_call: -
clone_size: few
v_call: TRBV5-3
cdr3_aa: CARKGGLPQPQHF
cdr3_nt: TGTGCCAGAAAGGGAGGGTTGCCCCAGCCCCAGCATTTT

j_call: TRBJ2-5
d_call: -
clone_size: -
v_call: TRBV6-5
cdr3_aa: CASSYGGDRVETQYF
cdr3_nt: TGTGCCAGCAGTTACGGGGGCGATAGGGTAGAGACCCAGTACTTC

j_call: TRBJ1-6
d_call: -
clone_size: -
v_call: TRBV6-6
cdr3_aa: CASRRRGVGSPLHF
cdr3_nt: TGTGCCAGCAGACGACGGGGGGTGGGCTCACCCCTCCACTTT

j_call: TRBJ1-2
d_call: -
clone_size: -
v_call: TRBV19
cdr3_aa: CASSPLVKGYGYTF
cdr3_nt: TGTGCCAGTAGTCCCCTCGTGAAGGGGTATGGCTACACCTTC

j_call: TRBJ2-5
d_call: -
clone_size: few
v_call: TRBV5-6
cdr3_aa: CASSGESLETQYF
cdr3_nt: TGTGCCAGCAGTGGAGAAAGCTTAGAGACCCAGTACTTC

j_call: TRBJ2-7
d_call: TRBD1
clone_size: -
v_call: TRBV6-6
cdr3_aa: CASSYLRTGSEQYF
cdr3_nt: TGTGCCAGCAGTTACCTCAGGACAGGGAGCGAGCAGTACTTC

j_call: TRBJ2-5
d_call: TRBD1
clone_size: -
v_call: TRBV7-2
cdr3_aa: CASSSGHRGAETQYF
cdr3_nt: TGTGCCAGCAGCTCTGGGCACAGGGGGGCAGAGACCCAGTACTTC

j_call: TRBJ1-1
d_call: -
clone_size: few
v_call: TRBV5-6
cdr3_aa: CASSLGRDTEAFF
cdr3_nt: TGTGCCAGCAGCCTAGGCAGGGACACTGAAGCTTTCTTT

j_call: TRBJ1-5
d_call: -
clone_size: -
v_call: TRBV6-6
cdr3_aa: CASSYLPTYQPQHF
cdr3_nt: TGTGCCAGCAGTTACCTCCCCACCTATCAGCCCCAGCATTTT

j_call: TRBJ2-7
d_call: TRBD1
clone_size: -
v_call: TRBV7-2
cdr3_aa: CASSLDRGPYEQYF
cdr3_nt: TGTGCCAGCAGCTTAGACAGGGGACCCTACGAGCAGTACTTC

j_call: TRBJ1-2
d_call: TRBD1
clone_size: -
v_call: TRBV7-8
cdr3_aa: CASSLAAFMAGGGYTF
cdr3_nt: TGTGCCAGCAGCTTAGCGGCGTTTATGGCAGGGGGCGGCTACACCTTC

j_call: TRBJ2-5
d_call: TRBD1
clone_size: -
v_call: TRBV6-1
cdr3_aa: CASSFYPGGQETQYF
cdr3_nt: TGTGCCAGCAGCTTCTACCCAGGGGGCCAAGAGACCCAGTACTTC

j_call: TRBJ2-1
d_call: TRBD2
clone_size: -
v_call: TRBV7-8
cdr3_aa: CASSLSSGGSYNEQFF
cdr3_nt: TGTGCCAGCAGCTTATCCAGCGGGGGCTCCTACAATGAGCAGTTCTTC

j_call: TRBJ2-1
d_call: -
clone_size: -
v_call: TRBV6-4
cdr3_aa: CASSAMAGAYNEQFF
cdr3_nt: TGTGCCAGCAGTGCAATGGCGGGGGCGTACAATGAGCAGTTCTTC

j_call: TRBJ1-5
d_call: TRBD1
clone_size: -
v_call: TRBV28
cdr3_aa: CASSLDWQGGNQPQHF
cdr3_nt: TGTGCCAGCAGTTTAGACTGGCAGGGGGGCAATCAGCCCCAGCATTTT

j_call: TRBJ1-1
d_call: -
clone_size: few
v_call: TRBV19
cdr3_aa: CASSQTGKATNTEAFF
cdr3_nt: TGTGCCAGTAGTCAAACAGGGAAAGCGACGAACACTGAAGCTTTCTTT

j_call: TRBJ2-5
d_call: -
clone_size: -
v_call: TRBV6-5
cdr3_aa: CASSDYSVETQYF
cdr3_nt: TGTGCCAGCAGTGATTACAGTGTAGAGACCCAGTACTTC

j_call: TRBJ2-1
d_call: TRBD1
clone_size: -
v_call: TRBV19
cdr3_aa: CATKYQGGNGYNEQFF
cdr3_nt: TGTGCCACCAAGTATCAAGGGGGCAATGGGTACAATGAGCAGTTCTTC

j_call: TRBJ2-7
d_call: TRBD1
clone_size: -
v_call: TRBV7-2
cdr3_aa: CASSLAVTGVSEQYF
cdr3_nt: TGTGCCAGCAGCTTAGCGGTGACAGGGGTCTCCGAGCAGTACTTC

j_call: TRBJ1-1
d_call: -
clone_size: -
v_call: TRBV29-1
cdr3_aa: CSDRAGYTEAFF
cdr3_nt: TGCAGCGACAGGGCGGGATACACTGAAGCTTTCTTT